Sequencing of this T cell receptor (beta chain) was carried out in a study of neurological immune-mediated disorders. Study-level results: The absence of any CDR3 amino acid sequence shared by expanded clones across subjects suggests that repertoires were private in all groups.

The trim removed 6 bases at V and 4 bases at J, leaving 6 bases unmatched. Per the germline V gene, CDR1 is MNHEY and CDR2 is SMNVEV (reference sequence). This CDR3 is built from 14 residues. This clonotype was seen at least ten times. Its target is not known. TCRdb used MiXCR to reprocess the 5' RACE reads, holding one entry per CDR3 protein. This table has about 95,000 distinct CDR3 sequences, around 3.3% appearing once. This chain joins TRBV27 and TRBJ1-1, with TRBD1 identical over 9 bases. This clonotype originated in a woman aged 18-29 years with multiple sclerosis. Input material: PBMCs. The CDR3 here is CASRPGQGGTEAFF. CDR3 sequence (DNA): TGTGCCAGCAGACCGGGACAGGGAGGCACTGAAGCTTTCTTT.